The clone carrying this T cell receptor (beta chain) was counted many times. Its antigen is still unknown. Amplification of TCR beta CDR3 regions used RNA as the template. HTBI primers were used for first-round RT-PCR of the TCR CDR3. TCRdb re-called the multiplex PCR reads through MiXCR, storing one row per CDR3 protein. Among under 350,000 distinct CDR3 sequences listed, roughly 20% were seen once. This sample is part of a study of T cells in Graves' hyperthyroidism and ophthalmopathy. The study's findings and limits: A model using 13 V-J features told ophthalmopathy apart from stable hyperthyroidism.

Subjects aged 18 to 65 presented with newly diagnosed hyperthyroidism of less than 2 months' duration. Lactation, pregnancy, other autoimmune disease or uncontrolled infection excluded patients. Material for sequencing was blood. This TCR was sampled from a woman aged 45-59 years with Graves' hyperthyroidism.

The CDR3 loop is CASSLGSSGASYNEQFF. The CDR3 DNA reads as TGTGCCAGCAGCTTAGGGTCTAGCGGGGCTTCCTACAATGAGCAGTTCTTC. The V call is TRBV7-6, the J call TRBJ2-1, with 9 bases identical to TRBD2. The CDR3 covers 17 residues. The germline V gene encodes CDR1 SGHVS and CDR2 FNYEAQ. J lost 1 base, V lost 1 base, and 5 bases had no gene match.